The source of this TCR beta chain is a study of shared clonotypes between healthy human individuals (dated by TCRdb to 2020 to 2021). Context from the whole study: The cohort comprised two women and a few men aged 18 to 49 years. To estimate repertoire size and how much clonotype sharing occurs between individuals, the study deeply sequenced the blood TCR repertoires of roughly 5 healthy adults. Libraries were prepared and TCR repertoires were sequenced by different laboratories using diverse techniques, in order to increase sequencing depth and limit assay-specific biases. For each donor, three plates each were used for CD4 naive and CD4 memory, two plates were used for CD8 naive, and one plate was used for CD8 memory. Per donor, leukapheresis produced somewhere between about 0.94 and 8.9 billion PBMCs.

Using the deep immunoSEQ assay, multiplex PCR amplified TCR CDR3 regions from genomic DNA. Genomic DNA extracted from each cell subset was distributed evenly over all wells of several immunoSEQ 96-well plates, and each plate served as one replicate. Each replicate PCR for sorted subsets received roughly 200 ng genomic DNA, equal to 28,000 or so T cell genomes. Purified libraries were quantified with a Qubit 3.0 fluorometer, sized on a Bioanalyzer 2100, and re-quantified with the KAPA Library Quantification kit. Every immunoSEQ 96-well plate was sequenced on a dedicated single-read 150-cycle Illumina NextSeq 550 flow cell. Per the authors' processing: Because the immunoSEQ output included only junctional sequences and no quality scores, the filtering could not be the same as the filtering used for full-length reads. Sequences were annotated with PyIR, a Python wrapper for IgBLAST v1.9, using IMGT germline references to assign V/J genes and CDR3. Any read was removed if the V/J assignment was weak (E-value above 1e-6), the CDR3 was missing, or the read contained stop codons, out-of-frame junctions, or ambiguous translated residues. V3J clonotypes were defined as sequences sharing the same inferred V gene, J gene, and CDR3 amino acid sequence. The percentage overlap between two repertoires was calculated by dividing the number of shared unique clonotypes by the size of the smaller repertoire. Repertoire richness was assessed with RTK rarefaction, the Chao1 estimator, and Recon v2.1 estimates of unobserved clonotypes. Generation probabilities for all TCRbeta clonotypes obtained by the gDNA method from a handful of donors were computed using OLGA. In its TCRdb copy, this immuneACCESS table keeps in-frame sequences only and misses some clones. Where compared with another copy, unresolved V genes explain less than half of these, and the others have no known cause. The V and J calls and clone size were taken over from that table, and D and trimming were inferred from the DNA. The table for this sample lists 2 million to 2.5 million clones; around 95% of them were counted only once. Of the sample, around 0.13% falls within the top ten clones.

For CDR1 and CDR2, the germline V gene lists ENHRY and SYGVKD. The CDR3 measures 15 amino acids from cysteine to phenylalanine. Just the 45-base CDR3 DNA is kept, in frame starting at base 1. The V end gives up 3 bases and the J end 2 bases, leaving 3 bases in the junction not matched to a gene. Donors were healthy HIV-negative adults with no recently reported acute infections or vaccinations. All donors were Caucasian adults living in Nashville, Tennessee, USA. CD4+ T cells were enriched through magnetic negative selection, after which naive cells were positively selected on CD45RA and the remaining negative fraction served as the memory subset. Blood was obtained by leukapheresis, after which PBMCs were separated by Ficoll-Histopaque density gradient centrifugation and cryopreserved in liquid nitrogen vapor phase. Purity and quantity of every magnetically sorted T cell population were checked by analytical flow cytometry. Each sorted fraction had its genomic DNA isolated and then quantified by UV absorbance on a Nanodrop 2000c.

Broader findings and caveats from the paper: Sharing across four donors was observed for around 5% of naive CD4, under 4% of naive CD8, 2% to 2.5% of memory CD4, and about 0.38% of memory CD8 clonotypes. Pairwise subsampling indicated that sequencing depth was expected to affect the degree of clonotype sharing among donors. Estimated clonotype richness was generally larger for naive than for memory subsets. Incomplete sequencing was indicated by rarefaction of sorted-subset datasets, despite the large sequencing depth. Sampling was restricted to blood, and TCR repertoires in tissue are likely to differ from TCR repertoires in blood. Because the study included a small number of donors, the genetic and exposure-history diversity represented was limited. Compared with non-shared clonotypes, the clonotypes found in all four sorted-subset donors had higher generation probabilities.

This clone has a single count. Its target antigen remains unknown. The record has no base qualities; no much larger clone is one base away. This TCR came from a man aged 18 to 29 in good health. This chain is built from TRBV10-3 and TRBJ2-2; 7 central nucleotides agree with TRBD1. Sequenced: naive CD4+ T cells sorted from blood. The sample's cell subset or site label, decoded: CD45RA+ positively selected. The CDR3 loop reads CAISDRGINTGELFF. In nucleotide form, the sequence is TGTGCCATCAGTGACAGGGGGATTAACACCGGGGAGCTGTTTTTT.